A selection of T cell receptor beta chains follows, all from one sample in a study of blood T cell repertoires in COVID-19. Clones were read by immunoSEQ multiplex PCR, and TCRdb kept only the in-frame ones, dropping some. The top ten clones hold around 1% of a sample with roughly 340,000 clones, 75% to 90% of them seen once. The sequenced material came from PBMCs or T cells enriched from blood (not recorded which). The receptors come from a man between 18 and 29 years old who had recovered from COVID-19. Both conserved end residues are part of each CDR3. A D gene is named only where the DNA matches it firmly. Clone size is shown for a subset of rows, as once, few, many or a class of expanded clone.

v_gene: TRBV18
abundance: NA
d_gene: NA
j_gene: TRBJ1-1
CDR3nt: TGTGCCAGCTCACCCACAACAGGGAACACTGAAGCTTTCTTT
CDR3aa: CASSPTTGNTEAFF

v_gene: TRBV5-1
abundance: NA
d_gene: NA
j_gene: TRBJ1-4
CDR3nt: TGCGCCAGCAGCTTACAAGGGGATGTGGAAAAACTGTTTTTT
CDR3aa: CASSLQGDVEKLFF

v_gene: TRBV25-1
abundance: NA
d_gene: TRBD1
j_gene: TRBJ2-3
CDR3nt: TGTGCCAGCAGTGAATGGACAGGGGTAGATACGCAGTATTTT
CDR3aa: CASSEWTGVDTQYF

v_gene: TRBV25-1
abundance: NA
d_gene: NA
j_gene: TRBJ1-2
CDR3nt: TGTGCCAGCAGTGACAGGGGCCTAACCTATGGCTACACCTTC
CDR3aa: CASSDRGLTYGYTF

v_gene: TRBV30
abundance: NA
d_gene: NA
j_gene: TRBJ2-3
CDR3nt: TGTGCCTGGAGCCCTCTTCACAGGGGGGGTACGCAGTATTTT
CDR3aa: CAWSPLHRGGTQYF

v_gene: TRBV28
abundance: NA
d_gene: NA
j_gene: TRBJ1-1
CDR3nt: TGTGCCAGCAGTTTATCCGGGGGGCCCACTGAAGCTTTCTTT
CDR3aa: CASSLSGGPTEAFF

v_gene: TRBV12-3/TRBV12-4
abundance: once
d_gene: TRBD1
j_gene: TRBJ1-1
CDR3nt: TGTGCCAGCAGTGACTCGGACAGGGCCTTTTTTTTT
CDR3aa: CASSDSDRAFFF

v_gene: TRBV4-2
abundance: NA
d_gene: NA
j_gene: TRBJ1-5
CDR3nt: TGTGCCAGCAGCCAAGATGCCACTCGGGGCAATCAGCCCCAGCATTTT
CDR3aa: CASSQDATRGNQPQHF

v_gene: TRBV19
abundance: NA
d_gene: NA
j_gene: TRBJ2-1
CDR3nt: TGTGCCAGTAGCGGGTGGACCTACAATGAGCAGTTCTTC
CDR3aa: CASSGWTYNEQFF

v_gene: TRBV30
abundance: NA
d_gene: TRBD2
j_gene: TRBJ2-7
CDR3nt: TGTGCCTGGAGTAAGTTCGGGACTAGTAAGAGCTCCTACGAGCAGTACTTC
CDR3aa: CAWSKFGTSKSSYEQYF

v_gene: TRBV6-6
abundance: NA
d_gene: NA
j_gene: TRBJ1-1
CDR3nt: TGTGCCAGCATAGCGGGCGGCACTGAAGCTTTCTTT
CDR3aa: CASIAGGTEAFF

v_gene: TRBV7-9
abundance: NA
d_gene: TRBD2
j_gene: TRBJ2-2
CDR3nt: TGTGCCAGCAGACAGTGGACTAGCGGGACTTCGAACACCGGGGAGCTGTTTTTT
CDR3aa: CASRQWTSGTSNTGELFF

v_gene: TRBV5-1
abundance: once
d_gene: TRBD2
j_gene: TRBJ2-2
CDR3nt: TGCGCCAGCAGCTCCCTAGCGGGAGGAATGGCCGGGGAGCTGTTTTTT
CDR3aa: CASSSLAGGMAGELFF

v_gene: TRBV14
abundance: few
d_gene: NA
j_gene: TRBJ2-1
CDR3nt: TGTGCCAGCAGCCAAGATCCAGCCTGGAGCGAGCAGTTCTTC
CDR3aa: CASSQDPAWSEQFF

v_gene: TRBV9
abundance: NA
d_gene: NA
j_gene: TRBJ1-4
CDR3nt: TGTGCCAGCAGCGTCGATTCGACTACTAATGAAAAACTGTTTTTT
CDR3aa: CASSVDSTTNEKLFF

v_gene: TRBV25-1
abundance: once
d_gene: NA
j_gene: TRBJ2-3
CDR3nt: TGTGCCAGCAGTGAATCAGTTGCCTTTAGCACAGATACGCAGTATTTT
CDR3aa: CASSESVAFSTDTQYF

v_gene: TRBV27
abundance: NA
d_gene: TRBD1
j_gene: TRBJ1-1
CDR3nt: TGTGCCAGCAGTTTCATACAGGGGCCCCGGGGGTATACTGAAGCTTTCTTT
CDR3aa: CASSFIQGPRGYTEAFF